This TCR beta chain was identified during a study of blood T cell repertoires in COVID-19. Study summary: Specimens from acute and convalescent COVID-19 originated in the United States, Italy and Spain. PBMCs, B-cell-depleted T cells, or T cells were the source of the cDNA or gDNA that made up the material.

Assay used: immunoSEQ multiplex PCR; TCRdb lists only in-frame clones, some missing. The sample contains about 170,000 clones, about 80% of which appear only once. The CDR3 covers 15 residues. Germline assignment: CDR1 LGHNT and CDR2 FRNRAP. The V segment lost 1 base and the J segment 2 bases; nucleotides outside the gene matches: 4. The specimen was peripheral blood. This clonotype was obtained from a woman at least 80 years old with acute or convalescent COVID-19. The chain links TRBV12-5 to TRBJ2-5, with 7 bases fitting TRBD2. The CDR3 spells CASGLGSSGQETQYF. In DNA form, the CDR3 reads TGTGCTAGTGGTTTGGGGTCTAGCGGACAAGAGACCCAGTACTTC.